This entry describes one T cell receptor beta chain. The data stem from a study of blood T cell repertoires in COVID-19. In the original workflow: How many nucleated cells were present was estimated from reference gene primer amplification. Using immunoSEQ multiplex PCR, the repertoire was profiled, and TCRdb retains in-frame clones only, with some absent. Clone size and V and J calls were adopted from that table, with D and trimming inferred from the DNA. The table shows 200,000 to 250,000 clones, with 82% occurring only once. The TCR comes from a woman in her sixties who had recovered from COVID-19. Input material: PBMCs or T cells enriched from blood (not recorded which).

The CDR3, as DNA: TGTGCCAGCAGCCCCGGGACAGCCAATAATTCACCCCTCCACTTT. This codes for CASSPGTANNSPLHF. This chain links TRBV7-6 with TRBJ1-6; 7 positions agree with TRBD1. CDR1 is SGHVS, CDR2 FNYEAQ, per germline. This CDR3 has 15 amino acids. Trimming at V came to 5 bases and at J to 5 bases, leaving 6 bases not matched to a gene.